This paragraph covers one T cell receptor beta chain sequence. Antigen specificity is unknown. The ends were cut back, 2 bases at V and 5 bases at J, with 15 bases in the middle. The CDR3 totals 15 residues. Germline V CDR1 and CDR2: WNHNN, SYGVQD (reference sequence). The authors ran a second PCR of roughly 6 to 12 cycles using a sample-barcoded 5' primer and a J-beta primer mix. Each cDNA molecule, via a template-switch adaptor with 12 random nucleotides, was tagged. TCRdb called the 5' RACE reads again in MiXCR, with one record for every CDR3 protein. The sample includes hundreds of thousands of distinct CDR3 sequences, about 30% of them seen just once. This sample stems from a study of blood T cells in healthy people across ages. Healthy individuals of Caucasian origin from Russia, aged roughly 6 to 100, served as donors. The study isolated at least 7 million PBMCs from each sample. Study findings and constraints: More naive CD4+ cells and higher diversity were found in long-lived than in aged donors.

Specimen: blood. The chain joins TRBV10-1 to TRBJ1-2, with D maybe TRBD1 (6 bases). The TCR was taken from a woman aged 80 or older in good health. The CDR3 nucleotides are TGCGCCAGCAGTGAGGCCGACAGAGGGGGGTATGGCTACACCTTC. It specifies CASSEADRGGYGYTF.